The 25 T cell receptor beta chains in this list originate from one sample, sequenced in a study of technical replicates of blood from several donors. TCRdb's table, derived via immunoSEQ multiplex PCR, lists solely in-frame clones and lacks some. The sample holds fewer than 15,000 clones, approximately 80% seen once. Sequencing was carried out using PBMCs. These receptors were taken from a human donor in good health.

The V call is TRBV5-6, the J call TRBJ1-4, with no clear D. Germline CDR1 and CDR2: SGHDT and YYEEEE. Trimming pared 7 bases from V and 8 bases from J, leaving 6 bases between. CDR3 length equals 10 residues. CDR3 DNA sequence: TGTGCCAGCGTCGAGGAAAAACTGTTTTTT. This sequence encodes CASVEEKLFF.

V usage is TRBV27 and J usage is TRBJ2-7; 9 nucleotides agree with TRBD2. Germline values: CDR1 MNHEY, CDR2 SMNVEV (reference sequence). This CDR3 has 14 amino acids. With 6 bases clipped from V and 5 bases from J, the junction kept 8 bases outside the gene matches. The CDR3 DNA follows: TGTGCCAGCAGCACGACTAGCGGCTTCAACGAGCAGTACTTC. Its protein product is CASSTTSGFNEQYF.

The rearrangement joins TRBV7-9 to TRBJ1-1; D perhaps matches TRBD1 (5 bases). This CDR3 comprises 14 residues. The V and J ends lost 4 bases and 1 base respectively, with 10 bases between them. The germline gives CDR1 SEHNR, CDR2 FQNEAQ (reference sequence). CDR3 bases: TGTGCCAGCAGCTCCAGCACAGGGAACACTGAAGCTTTCTTT. Its protein product is CASSSSTGNTEAFF.

The chain recombines TRBV7-2 with TRBJ1-5; 10 nucleotides match TRBD1. This CDR3 has 17 amino acids. Trimming took 3 bases from V and 1 from J; bases not matched to a gene: 6. In germline, CDR1 is SGHTA, CDR2 FQGNSA. The CDR3 here is CASSLFGTGESNQPQHF. CDR3 bases: TGTGCCAGCAGCTTGTTCGGGACAGGGGAGAGCAATCAGCCCCAGCATTTT.

This clone appeared a few times. The CDR3 sequence is CASRNEWRDNEQFF. CDR3 sequence (DNA): TGTGCCAGCAGGAACGAATGGAGGGACAATGAGCAGTTCTTC. The chain is built from TRBV7-9 and TRBJ2-1; D perhaps matches TRBD2 (6 bases). Trimming stripped 6 bases from V and 5 bases from J, with 14 bases between. The CDR3 spans 14 residues. CDR1 and CDR2 from the germline V gene are SEHNR and FQNEAQ (reference sequence).

This clone was observed once. The genes are TRBV19 and TRBJ2-3, with TRBD2 matching 10 bases. There are 15 residues in the CDR3. V was clipped by 6 bases and J by 1 base; unmatched bases: 4. CDR1 is LNHDA, CDR2 SQIVND, per germline (reference sequence). The CDR3 loop reads CASRRLAGGTDTQYF. The DNA of the CDR3 is TGTGCCAGTAGACGGCTAGCGGGAGGCACAGATACGCAGTATTTT.

V usage is TRBV28 and J usage is TRBJ1-2; TRBD1 might be the D (5 bases). CDR1 and CDR2 (germline): MDHEN, SYDVKM. The CDR3 consists of 14 residues. V gave up 5 bases and J gave up 3 bases, with 13 bases separating them. CDR3 amino acids: CASSMGGEHYGYTF. The CDR3 nucleotides are TGTGCCAGCAGTATGGGGGGGGAACACTATGGCTACACCTTC.

This sequence joins TRBV6-1 and TRBJ2-5, with 8 bases aligning to TRBD1. Germline assignment: CDR1 MNHNS and CDR2 SASEGT. The CDR3 runs 13 residues. With 6 bases clipped from V and 4 bases from J, the junction kept 4 bases outside the gene matches. This chain's CDR3 is CASRRTGGETQYF. The DNA for the CDR3 is TGTGCCAGCAGGAGAACAGGGGGAGAGACCCAGTACTTC.

V usage is TRBV19 and J usage is TRBJ1-5, with TRBD1 identical over 7 bases. Germline V gene data show CDR1 as LNHDA and CDR2 as SQIVND (reference sequence). This CDR3 region has 15 residues. The J segment lost 6 bases and the V segment lost 3 bases, leaving 8 bases of the junction unmatched. The CDR3 region has the DNA TGTGCCAGTAGTATGCTGACAGGGTTTGGTCAGCCCCAGCATTTT. It yields the protein CASSMLTGFGQPQHF.

The chain joins TRBV11-2 to TRBJ2-5; the match to TRBD2 covers 7 bases. Losses at the gene ends were 5 bases for V and 3 bases for J; bases not matched to a gene: 3. The CDR3 is 13 amino acids. Germline CDR1 SGHAT, CDR2 FQNNGV. DNA for the CDR3: TGTGCCAGCAGCGCAACTAGCGAAGAGACCCAGTACTTC. Translating gives CASSATSEETQYF.

The chain employs TRBV4-2 and TRBJ1-5, with 7 bases matching TRBD1. This CDR3 has 15 amino acids. The ends lost 3 bases at V and 6 bases at J; junction bases unmatched: 8. Per germline, CDR1 LGHNA and CDR2 YNFKEQ. The CDR3 DNA is TGTGCCAGCAGCCAGGAGCTGACAGGGAGTCAGCCCCAGCATTTT. It codes for CASSQELTGSQPQHF.

Only a few counts were recorded for this clone. The chain employs TRBV10-3 and TRBJ1-1; 8 positions match TRBD1. V gave up 0 bases and J gave up 10 bases; unmatched junction bases: 1. Germline V gene lookup returns CDR1 ENHRY and CDR2 SYGVKD. CDR3 length equals 12 residues. The CDR3 reads CAISESTGGAFF. CDR3 DNA sequence: TGTGCCATCAGTGAGTCAACAGGGGGAGCTTTCTTT.

This chain links TRBV29-1 with TRBJ2-5, with TRBD2 matching over 15 bases. V gave up 4 bases and J gave up 4 bases; unmatched junction bases: 10. The CDR3 sequence is 17 residues long. CDR1 is SQVTM, CDR2 ANQGSEA, per germline. Here the CDR3 DNA reads TGCAGCGTTGTTGATGGACTAGCGGGAGGGCCTTCAGAGACCCAGTACTTC. It codes for CSVVDGLAGGPSETQYF. Full variable domain (outside the CDR3, taken from reference TRBV29-1 and TRBJ2-5): SAVISQKPSRDICQRGTSLTIQCQVDSQVTMMFWYRQQPGQSLTLIATANQGSEATYESGFVIDKFPISRPNLTFSTLTVSNMSPEDSSIYLCSVVDGLAGGPSETQYFGPGTRLLVL.

V is TRBV19 and J is TRBJ2-4; a possible D gene is TRBD2 (5 bases). The germline CDR1 and CDR2 sequences are LNHDA and SQIVND (reference sequence). There are 15 residues in the CDR3. V was shortened by 3 bases and J by 4 bases, with 13 bases between the two germline ends. The CDR3 region is CASSMDLDWKNIQYF. The CDR3 nucleotides read TGTGCCAGTAGTATGGATCTGGACTGGAAAAACATTCAGTACTTC.

The chain combines TRBV2 with TRBJ1-3, with D hard to call. Germline V gives CDR1 SNHLY, CDR2 FYNNEI. Trimming took 2 bases from V and 9 from J, leaving 11 bases between them. The CDR3 runs 13 residues. CDR3: CASSEYSLSTIYF. The CDR3 DNA reads as TGTGCCAGCAGTGAATACTCCTTGAGCACCATATATTTT.

The chain has TRBV19 and TRBJ2-3; 11 nucleotides agree with TRBD2. Germline CDR1 LNHDA, CDR2 SQIVND (reference sequence). This CDR3 spans 16 amino acids. V lost 5 bases and J lost 5; bases outside the gene matches: 9. CDR3 DNA sequence: TGTGCCAGTAGTCCGTTAGCGGGAGGGCCCGGAGATACGCAGTATTTT. Translation gives CASSPLAGGPGDTQYF.

This sequence joins TRBV5-1 and TRBJ2-7; D not certain. This CDR3 contains 14 residues. Looked up from germline, CDR1 is SGHRS and CDR2 is YFSETQ. Trimming took 0 bases from V and 5 from J, leaving 12 bases between them. CDR3 bases: TGCGCCAGCAGCTTGGCCGGAGTCAACGACGAGCAGTACTTC. Amino acids: CASSLAGVNDEQYF.

The V gene is TRBV29-1, the J gene TRBJ2-1, with TRBD1 identical over 7 bases. V dropped 6 bases and J dropped 3; count of bases not matched to a gene: 5. The CDR3 is made up of 13 amino acids. Looked up from germline, CDR1 is SQVTM and CDR2 is ANQGSEA. In DNA, the CDR3 is TGCAGCGTATCGGACAGGAGCTACAATGAGCAGTTCTTC. Translating it yields CSVSDRSYNEQFF.

V gene TRBV6-1 combines with J gene TRBJ2-7; 8 bases map to TRBD1. J was trimmed by 5 bases and V by 3 bases; bases with no gene match: 9. The V gene's germline CDR1 is MNHNS and CDR2 SASEGT. The CDR3 contains 15 residues. CDR3 sequence: CASSDGDRISNEQYF. The CDR3 DNA follows: TGTGCCAGCAGTGACGGGGACAGGATCTCTAACGAGCAGTACTTC.

The V gene is TRBV11-3, the J gene TRBJ2-3, with D perhaps TRBD2 (6 bases). Deletions cut 11 bases from V and 6 bases from J, with 18 bases between. There are 13 residues in the CDR3. Per the germline V gene, CDR1 is SGHNT and CDR2 is YENEEA. The CDR3 region has the DNA TGTGCCTCAGGGACTTCCGAATCGGATACGCAGTATTTT. Its protein is CASGTSESDTQYF.

V gene TRBV27 combines with J gene TRBJ1-2; a possible D gene is TRBD1 (6 bases). Trimming removed 6 bases at V and 6 bases at J, with 17 bases between. The germline CDR1 and CDR2 sequences are MNHEY and SMNVEV (reference sequence). This CDR3 region has 14 residues. Here the CDR3 reads CASSQIQGSHGYTF. CDR3 DNA: TGTGCCAGCAGCCAAATCCAGGGGAGTCATGGCTACACCTTC.

The rearrangement uses TRBV6-1 and TRBJ1-1; perhaps TRBD1 as D (5 bases). The V gene lost 3 bases and the J gene lost 3 bases, with 14 bases spanning the gap. In germline, CDR1 is MNHNS, CDR2 SASEGT. This CDR3 spans 15 amino acids. CDR3 in DNA: TGTGCCAGCAGTGATGGGGGGAAAGGGGACACTGAAGCTTTCTTT. This sequence encodes CASSDGGKGDTEAFF.

J is TRBJ1-1 and V is TRBV5-8, with D perhaps matching TRBD1 (6 bases). The CDR3 has 16 amino acids. The V and J ends lost 1 base and 10 bases respectively, with 23 bases between them. Germline CDR1 SGHTS, CDR2 YDEGEE. In DNA, the CDR3 is TGTGCCAGCAGCTTGTGGGGGGCCCAGGCGGGGGGTGCAGCTTTCTTT. It yields the protein CASSLWGAQAGGAAFF.

This clone came up once. The chain employs TRBV6-1 and TRBJ2-7; maybe TRBD2 (5 bases). The V gene's germline CDR1 is MNHNS and CDR2 SASEGT. This CDR3 spans 14 amino acids. V lost 7 bases to trimming and J lost 0 bases, with 13 bases between them. The CDR3 bases are TGTGCCAGCACCGAACGGGGAATCTCCTACGAGCAGTACTTC. Residues: CASTERGISYEQYF.

CDR3 sequence reads: CATSRVGLYEQYF. The CDR3 nucleotides are TGTGCCACCAGCAGAGTCGGACTCTACGAGCAGTACTTC. The chain carries TRBV15 and TRBJ2-7, with D perhaps TRBD2 (5 bases). Per the germline V gene, CDR1 is LNHNV and CDR2 is YYDKDF (reference sequence). The CDR3 length is 13 residues. V lost 1 base to trimming and J lost 3 bases, with 7 bases between them.